The 30 T cell receptor beta chains below all came from one sample that was sequenced in a study of shared clonotypes between healthy human individuals. Libraries were prepared by immunoSEQ multiplex PCR; TCRdb keeps only in-frame clonotypes and omits some of them. Of about 330,000 clones in the sample, less than 85% were seen once. The material sequenced was memory CD4+ T cells sorted from blood. This sample's subset: CD45RA-negative fraction. These receptors were taken from a man aged 30 to 39 in good health.

The chain couples TRBV18 to TRBJ1-5; D is ambiguous. This CDR3 spans 14 amino acids. Trimming stripped 2 bases from V and 5 bases from J, with 10 bases between. Germline V gene sequence: CDR1 KGHSH, CDR2 LQKENI. Here the CDR3 DNA reads TGTGCCAGCTCACCAAAGGGATCGGATCAGCCCCAGCATTTT. Encoded protein: CASSPKGSDQPQHF. The variable domain in full, with the rest retrieved from reference TRBV18 and TRBJ1-5, is NAGVMQNPRHLVRRRGQEARLRCSPMKGHSHVYWYRQLPEEGLKFMVYLQKENIIDESGMPKERFSAEFPKEGPSILRIQQVVRGDSAAYFCASSPKGSDQPQHFGDGTRLSIL.

The chain is built from TRBV5-1 and TRBJ2-1; 11 nucleotides agree with TRBD2. V trimming: 4 bases; J trimming: 4 bases; junction bases outside the gene matches: 4. The CDR3 is made up of 15 amino acids. CDR1 is SGHRS and CDR2 is YFSETQ in the germline V gene. CDR3 loop: CASSPGTSGYNEQFF. CDR3 DNA sequence: TGCGCCAGCAGCCCGGGGACTAGCGGTTACAATGAGCAGTTCTTC.

A single count supports this clone. CDR3 protein: CAKRYEQYF. The CDR3 DNA is TGTGCTAAGCGGTACGAGCAGTACTTC. The J gene is TRBJ2-7, the V gene TRBV2; a possible D gene is TRBD2 (5 bases). This CDR3 has 9 amino acids. Germline V gene sequence: CDR1 SNHLY, CDR2 FYNNEI.

CDR3 sequence: CASSPGGLAGVEEQFF. As DNA, the CDR3 is TGTGCCAGCTCACCAGGGGGACTAGCGGGAGTGGAGGAGCAGTTCTTC. The chain recombines TRBV18 with TRBJ2-1, with 14 positions matching TRBD2. With 2 bases clipped from V and 10 bases from J, the junction kept 7 bases outside the gene matches. This CDR3 region has 16 residues. CDR1 and CDR2 from the germline V gene are KGHSH and LQKENI. Full variable domain (rest looked up from reference TRBV18 and TRBJ2-1): NAGVMQNPRHLVRRRGQEARLRCSPMKGHSHVYWYRQLPEEGLKFMVYLQKENIIDESGMPKERFSAEFPKEGPSILRIQQVVRGDSAAYFCASSPGGLAGVEEQFFGPGTRLTVL.

The chain has TRBV10-3 and TRBJ2-3, with TRBD2 identical over 8 bases. This CDR3 is 14 amino acids long. Germline V gene lookup returns CDR1 ENHRY and CDR2 SYGVKD. Germline trimming cut 10 bases from V and 2 bases from J; bases unmatched to any gene: 8. CDR3 nucleotides: TGTGCCACCAACGGAGCGGGAGTCACAGATACGCAGTATTTT. Translating gives CATNGAGVTDTQYF.

CDR3 region: CASSRDLDTQYF. CDR3 nucleotides: TGCGCCAGCAGTCGAGACCTAGATACGCAGTATTTT. This chain joins TRBV5-1 and TRBJ2-3, with D uncertain. Germline V CDR1 and CDR2: SGHRS, YFSETQ. Trimming shortened V by 5 bases and J by 5 bases, and 9 bases separated the two germline ends. This CDR3 comprises 12 residues.

The chain joins TRBV5-1 to TRBJ1-4; tentatively, D is TRBD1 (6 bases). The CDR3 length is 14 residues. Germline V gene sequence: CDR1 SGHRS, CDR2 YFSETQ. V lost 4 bases, J lost 6 bases, and 13 bases lay in between. The CDR3 loop reads CASSRRDMDEKLFF. As DNA, the CDR3 is TGCGCCAGCAGCCGTCGGGACATGGATGAAAAACTGTTTTTT.

The chain carries TRBV5-1 and TRBJ2-7; weak D call: TRBD1 (6 bases). CDR1 SGHRS and CDR2 YFSETQ come from the germline V gene. This CDR3 contains 15 residues. V lost 4 bases to trimming and J lost 4 bases, with 18 bases between them. DNA of the CDR3: TGCGCCAGCAGCATATCCCCGACAGGCCGGTACGAGCAGTACTTC. It encodes CASSISPTGRYEQYF.

The chain carries TRBV19 and TRBJ1-1; D is undetermined. Germline lookup yields CDR1 LNHDA and CDR2 SQIVND (reference sequence). This CDR3 comprises 13 residues. The V and J ends lost 0 bases and 10 bases respectively, with 12 bases between them. CDR3 region: CASSIDFWAAAFF. The CDR3 bases are TGTGCCAGTAGTATAGATTTTTGGGCTGCAGCTTTCTTT.

The chain combines TRBV11-2 with TRBJ2-5; 7 bases are shared with TRBD1. J lost 5 bases, V lost 5 bases, and 11 bases had no gene match. Germline-derived CDR1 and CDR2 are SGHAT and FQNNGV. CDR3 size: 15 residues. CDR3 sequence (DNA): TGTGCCAGCAGCGGAGCCAGGGGGTACAGCGAGACCCAGTACTTC. It is translated as CASSGARGYSETQYF.

This rearrangement joins TRBV4-1 to TRBJ1-2; D ambiguous. With 0 bases removed from V and 9 bases from J, the gap between germline ends came to 8 bases. Per germline, CDR1 MGHRA and CDR2 YSYEKL. This CDR3 spans 12 amino acids. The CDR3: CASSQDFASYTF. CDR3 DNA sequence: TGCGCCAGCAGCCAAGATTTCGCTAGCTACACCTTC.

V is TRBV11-2 and J is TRBJ2-2; TRBD1 is a possible D gene (6 bases). The CDR3 extends over 17 amino acids. Germline CDR1 and CDR2: SGHAT and FQNNGV. Between the trimmed V and J ends, which lost 4 bases and 0 bases, there was a span of 15 bases. CDR3 residues: CASSSLQGSSNTGELFF. For the CDR3, the DNA is TGTGCCAGCAGCTCTCTGCAGGGGTCATCGAACACCGGGGAGCTGTTTTTT.

The chain carries TRBV19 and TRBJ1-2, with 9 bases matching TRBD1. The ends lost 8 bases at V and 6 bases at J; junction bases unmatched: 13. This CDR3 has 15 residues. Per the germline V gene, CDR1 is LNHDA and CDR2 is SQIVND (reference sequence). The DNA of the CDR3 is TGTGCCAGTCATCAGGGGGACAGGGTGATTAATGGCTACACCTTC. It translates to CASHQGDRVINGYTF. The whole variable domain, filled in from reference TRBV19 and TRBJ1-2, reads DGGITQSPKYLFRKEGQNVTLSCEQNLNHDAMYWYRQDPGQGLRLIYYSQIVNDFQKGDIAEGYSVSREKKESFPLTVTSAQKNPTAFYLCASHQGDRVINGYTFGSGTRLTVV.

The chain couples TRBV14 to TRBJ2-1, with 8 positions matching TRBD2. V shed 4 bases and J 12 bases; nucleotides not matched to a gene: 8. The V gene's germline CDR1 is SGHDN and CDR2 FVKESK. The CDR3 consists of 13 residues. This CDR3 reads CASSRSGGLRQFF. The CDR3 region has the DNA TGTGCCAGCAGCCGCAGCGGGGGATTGAGGCAGTTCTTC. The whole variable domain, filled in from reference TRBV14 and TRBJ2-1, reads EAGVTQFPSHSVIEKGQTVTLRCDPISGHDNLYWYRRVMGKEIKFLLHFVKESKQDESGMPNNRFLAERTGGTYSTLKVQPAELEDSGVYFCASSRSGGLRQFFGPGTRLTVL.

With respect to this clone: The identical CDR3 is also encoded by other nucleotide sequences in the sample. The chain employs TRBV19 and TRBJ2-2; 13 bases line up with TRBD2. The germline V gene encodes CDR1 LNHDA and CDR2 SQIVND (reference sequence). This CDR3 has 14 amino acids. J was trimmed by 5 bases and V by 6 bases; bases with no gene match: 0. The CDR3: CASRTSGRTGELFF. The CDR3 nucleotides read TGTGCCAGTAGGACTAGCGGGAGGACCGGGGAGCTGTTTTTT.

The V gene is TRBV27, the J gene TRBJ1-2; 8 bases align to TRBD1. CDR1 is MNHEY and CDR2 is SMNVEV in the germline V gene (reference sequence). The length of the CDR3 is 16 residues. Trimming at V came to 0 bases and at J to 8 bases, leaving 11 bases not matched to a gene. In DNA form, the CDR3 reads TGTGCCAGCAGTTTATCGCCCGGACAGGGCAGTCGCGGCTACACCTTC. Translated, it gives CASSLSPGQGSRGYTF.

Remarks on this clone: The same CDR3 can be traced to other DNA sequences in this sample. The chain recombines TRBV6-1 with TRBJ2-7; D call uncertain. V was trimmed by 4 bases and J by 3 bases, leaving 7 bases between them. Germline V gene sequence: CDR1 MNHNS, CDR2 SASEGT. CDR3 length equals 12 residues. The CDR3 region is CASSVWGYEQYF. For the CDR3, the DNA is TGTGCCAGCAGTGTTTGGGGCTACGAGCAGTACTTC.

The chain recombines TRBV7-3 with TRBJ2-3; 7 bases map to TRBD2. The V gene end was trimmed by 0 bases and the J gene end by 0 bases; junction bases not matched to a gene: 21. This CDR3 is 22 amino acids long. From germline, CDR1 is SGHTA and CDR2 FQGTGA. The CDR3 nucleotides read TGTGCCAGCAGCTTAACAGTGGGAGGGCCGGGTTTGGCCCCTACTAGCACAGATACGCAGTATTTT. Its protein is CASSLTVGGPGLAPTSTDTQYF.

This chain connects TRBV29-1 to TRBJ2-1; D possibly matches TRBD1 or TRBD2 (5 bases each). CDR1 and CDR2 from the germline V gene are SQVTM and ANQGSEA. This CDR3 contains 10 residues. Trimming took off 7 bases at V and 10 bases at J, with 11 bases between the two ends. The CDR3 here is CSGGNQEQFF. In DNA, the CDR3 is TGCAGCGGGGGGAATCAGGAGCAGTTCTTC.

This clone occurred many times. The chain recombines TRBV6-6 with TRBJ2-2; D unclear. This CDR3 is built from 13 residues. The germline V gene has CDR1 MNHNY and CDR2 SVGAGI (reference sequence). Trimming removed 6 bases from V and 2 bases from J, with 7 bases in between. In DNA, the CDR3 is TGTGCCAGCAGGTGGAGTAACACCGGGGAGCTGTTTTTT. The encoded protein is CASRWSNTGELFF.

There are a few counts of this clone. This chain links TRBV10-3 with TRBJ1-1, with a weak D call TRBD1 (5 bases). The germline V gene has CDR1 ENHRY and CDR2 SYGVKD. This CDR3 contains 13 residues. V lost 6 bases and J 4 bases, leaving 12 bases between the germline ends. CDR3 coding DNA: TGTGCCATCAGACAGGACTCCAGCACTGAAGCTTTCTTT. This codes for CAIRQDSSTEAFF.

The chain combines TRBV18 with TRBJ1-1, with D uncertain. There are 13 residues in the CDR3. In germline, CDR1 is KGHSH, CDR2 LQKENI. V lost 3 bases, J lost 4 bases, and 9 bases lay in between. The DNA for the CDR3 is TGTGCCAGCTCACCGTCGGCAGGCACTGAAGCTTTCTTT. Protein: CASSPSAGTEAFF.

The genes are TRBV19 and TRBJ1-5, with a tentative D call TRBD1 (5 bases). From germline, CDR1 is LNHDA and CDR2 SQIVND (reference sequence). The V gene lost 3 bases and the J gene lost 4 bases, with 10 bases spanning the gap. CDR3 size: 14 residues. DNA of the CDR3: TGTGCCAGTAGTATCTGGGACCTTAATCAGCCCCAGCATTTT. Protein sequence: CASSIWDLNQPQHF.

This clone was seen more than once but under ten times. The J gene is TRBJ2-5, the V gene TRBV18; the D is unclear. The germline V gene has CDR1 KGHSH and CDR2 LQKENI. Trimming took 3 bases from V and 1 from J, leaving 12 bases between them. This CDR3 is built from 15 residues. CDR3 sequence (DNA): TGTGCCAGCTCACCCCTTGGGTTTAGCCAAGAGACCCAGTACTTC. Its translation: CASSPLGFSQETQYF.

V and J are TRBV7-9 and TRBJ2-7, with D possibly TRBD1 on 5 matching bases. Trimming removed 2 bases from V and 0 bases from J, with 8 bases in between. This CDR3 spans 14 amino acids. Germline assignment: CDR1 SEHNR and CDR2 FQNEAQ (reference sequence). The CDR3 DNA reads as TGTGCCAGCAGCTTACAGGGCCCCTCCTACGAGCAGTACTTC. Protein: CASSLQGPSYEQYF.

V is TRBV7-8 and J is TRBJ1-1; D unclear. Germline V lookup: CDR1 SGHVS, CDR2 FQNEAQ. V was clipped by 5 bases and J by 8 bases, with 12 bases between them. The CDR3 contains 12 residues. The CDR3, as DNA: TGTGCCAGCAGCCTGCCCCTGGGGGAAGCTTTCTTT. This encodes CASSLPLGEAFF.

The CDR3 loop reads CASRIDPGRINEKLFF. CDR3 sequence (DNA): TGTGCCAGTAGAATCGATCCGGGACGGATTAATGAAAAACTGTTTTTT. The chain has TRBV19 and TRBJ1-4; maybe TRBD1 (5 bases). The germline CDR1 and CDR2 sequences are LNHDA and SQIVND (reference sequence). Trimming stripped 6 bases from V and 4 bases from J, with 18 bases between. The CDR3 has 16 amino acids.

This chain links TRBV2 with TRBJ1-1, with D maybe TRBD1 (6 bases). CDR3 length: 12 amino acids. The germline V gene encodes CDR1 SNHLY and CDR2 FYNNEI. V lost 2 bases and J lost 10, with 11 bases in between. The CDR3 region is CASSEWGRGAFF. The CDR3 DNA sequence: TGTGCCAGCAGTGAATGGGGCAGGGGAGCTTTCTTT.

This clone has only a few counts. The chain links TRBV29-1 to TRBJ2-5; D could derive from TRBD1 or TRBD2 (6 bases each). Per germline, CDR1 SQVTM and CDR2 ANQGSEA. The CDR3 runs to 11 residues. V was shortened by 7 bases and J by 5 bases, with 11 bases between the two germline ends. The CDR3 reads CSGGASETQYF. As DNA, the CDR3 is TGCAGCGGGGGGGCTTCGGAGACCCAGTACTTC.

The CDR3 DNA follows: TGTGCCAGCAGCGGACGACACAACCCCTCGGGAGGCTACACCTTC. Its protein is CASSGRHNPSGGYTF. V usage is TRBV14 and J usage is TRBJ1-2; D is ambiguous. V was pared by 5 bases and J by 8 bases, with 21 bases between. The CDR3 contains 15 residues. The germline gives CDR1 SGHDN, CDR2 FVKESK.